The subject of this entry is one T cell receptor (beta chain). What it binds is unknown. Transcripts of RNA were the source for amplifying TCR beta CDR3 regions. Second-round multiplex PCR came after first-round RT-PCR with HTBI primers. TCRdb re-derived calls from the multiplex PCR reads in MiXCR, one entry per CDR3 protein. Of fewer than 400,000 distinct CDR3 sequences in the sample, around 20% were seen once. This entry comes from a study of Graves' ophthalmopathy and Graves' hyperthyroidism. Notes on the study in general: The model's ophthalmopathy progression predictions had roughly 69% sensitivity and 72% to 75% specificity.

Moderate-to-severe activity, CAS at least 3, NOSPECS at least 4 and duration under 3 months characterized donors with ophthalmopathy. The evidence that diagnosis relied on was clinical symptoms, serum thyroxine, TRAb, thyroid ultrasound and orbital computed tomography. The TCR comes from a woman aged 18-30 years with Graves' ophthalmopathy. The sequencing sample was made of peripheral blood.

The CDR3, as DNA: TGTGCCAGCAGACAGGGGTTCTCCTCCTACGAGCAGTACTTC. Amino acid sequence: CASRQGFSSYEQYF. This chain uses TRBV12-3 or TRBV12-4 with TRBJ2-7; TRBD1 matches at 7 bases. The V and J ends lost 6 bases and 0 bases, in that order; junction bases with no gene match: 5. The CDR3 is made up of 14 amino acids.